A single sample is the source of the 20 T cell receptor beta chains below, sequenced in a study of cytomegalovirus exposure and HLA in healthy donors. Amplification used 60 Vbeta primers and 13 Jbeta primers. Assay: immunoSEQ multiplex PCR; the TCRdb copy retains only in-frame clones and omits some. The repertoire consists of around 150,000 clones, with around 67% occurring once and the leading ten covering around 4.5%. Sequencing used PBMCs. These receptors were collected from a woman under 30 in good health and CMV-seropositive.

The chain is built from TRBV12-5 and TRBJ2-6; TRBD1 matches at 7 bases. This CDR3 has 17 residues. Trimming took 4 bases from V and 2 from J; bases not matched to a gene: 8. The germline V gene has CDR1 LGHNT and CDR2 FRNRAP. The CDR3 sequence is CASGSVPGGPGANVLTF. In DNA, the CDR3 is TGTGCTAGTGGTTCCGTCCCAGGGGGACCTGGGGCCAACGTCCTGACTTTC.

The rearrangement uses TRBV30 and TRBJ1-2, with D possibly matching TRBD1 (6 bases). From germline, CDR1 is GTSNPN and CDR2 SVGIG (reference sequence). V lost 5 bases and J 3 bases, leaving 10 bases between the germline ends. The CDR3 sequence is 12 residues long. The CDR3 protein is CAWRRGYYGYTF. CDR3 sequence (DNA): TGTGCCTGGCGTAGGGGGTACTATGGCTACACCTTC.

This chain joins TRBV10-3 and TRBJ2-7; TRBD2 is a possible D gene (5 bases). The CDR3 is 13 amino acids. The germline V gene has CDR1 ENHRY and CDR2 SYGVKD. V lost 7 bases and J lost 2, with 12 bases in between. CDR3 amino acids: CAITAPGTYEQYF. The DNA for the CDR3 is TGTGCCATCACAGCACCGGGGACCTACGAGCAGTACTTC.

This clone was detected a few times. V gene TRBV10-3 combines with J gene TRBJ2-7; 8 bases align to TRBD2. The CDR3 spans 13 residues. V shed 7 bases and J 5 bases; nucleotides not matched to a gene: 7. CDR1 and CDR2 from the germline V gene are ENHRY and SYGVKD. The CDR3 DNA reads TGTGCCATCACGCGGGGGGCTGGGAACGAGCAGTACTTC. It translates to CAITRGAGNEQYF.

The genes are TRBV9 and TRBJ1-1; D is unclear. The CDR3 is 13 residues long. The germline gives CDR1 SGDLS, CDR2 YYNGEE. Trimming took 1 base from V and 3 from J, leaving 7 bases between them. The CDR3 bases are TGTGCCAGCAGCGTAAGGAGGGACACTGAAGCTTTCTTT. This encodes CASSVRRDTEAFF.

The V gene is TRBV27, the J gene TRBJ2-5, with TRBD1 matching over 7 bases. Germline V gene lookup returns CDR1 MNHEY and CDR2 SMNVEV (reference sequence). The CDR3 loop spans 15 amino acids. V shed 1 base and J 2 bases; nucleotides not matched to a gene: 4. The CDR3 nucleotides read TGTGCCAGCAGTTTATTTGGACAGGTTCAAGAGACCCAGTACTTC. Translating it yields CASSLFGQVQETQYF.

CDR3 in DNA: TGTGCCAGCAGCTTATATAGCGGGAGTAATGAGCAGTTCTTC. Protein product: CASSLYSGSNEQFF. This chain connects TRBV7-3 to TRBJ2-1; TRBD2 matches 9 bases. Germline V gene sequence: CDR1 SGHTA, CDR2 FQGTGA. Trimming at V came to 2 bases and at J to 7 bases, leaving 3 bases not matched to a gene. The CDR3 totals 14 residues.

The rearrangement uses TRBV7-9 and TRBJ2-2; tentatively, D is TRBD2 (8 bases). The CDR3 spans 14 residues. In germline, CDR1 is SEHNR, CDR2 FQNEAQ (reference sequence). Trimming removed 10 bases at V and 7 bases at J, with 19 bases between. CDR3 sequence reads: CATRGGTESGELFF. CDR3 nucleotide sequence: TGTGCCACTCGCGGGGGGACAGAAAGCGGGGAGCTGTTTTTT.

Here the CDR3 reads CASSDSGIGEKLFF. DNA for the CDR3: TGTGCCAGCAGTGATTCAGGGATTGGTGAAAAACTGTTTTTT. The chain carries TRBV2 and TRBJ1-4, with TRBD1 as a possible D gene (5 bases). Trimming stripped 3 bases from V and 7 bases from J, with 12 bases between. The CDR3 contains 14 residues. Germline CDR1 and CDR2: SNHLY and FYNNEI.

The chain couples TRBV7-8 to TRBJ2-7; 12 nucleotides align to TRBD2. The CDR3 has 15 amino acids. The germline V gene has CDR1 SGHVS and CDR2 FQNEAQ. V dropped 1 base and J dropped 4; count of bases not matched to a gene: 2. CDR3 bases: TGTGCCAGCAGCTTAGAGACTAGCGGGAGTTACGAGCAGTACTTC. Encoded protein: CASSLETSGSYEQYF.

The chain links TRBV10-2 to TRBJ2-3; D perhaps matches TRBD2 (6 bases). The CDR3 runs to 14 residues. V gave up 11 bases and J gave up 1 base, with 16 bases separating them. Germline values: CDR1 WSHSY, CDR2 SAAADI. The CDR3 reads CAGRGVAGTDTQYF. In nucleotides, the CDR3 is TGCGCCGGCCGAGGGGTAGCGGGCACAGATACGCAGTATTTT.

The gene calls are TRBV15 and TRBJ1-5; D call uncertain. Germline CDR1 and CDR2: LNHNV and YYDKDF (reference sequence). CDR3 length: 18 amino acids. Trimming took 2 bases from V and 2 from J, leaving 19 bases between them. As DNA, the CDR3 is TGTGCCACCAGCAGACTCCTCTCGGGAGGGTACGGCAATCAGCCCCAGCATTTT. This codes for CATSRLLSGGYGNQPQHF.

The V call is TRBV6-5, the J call TRBJ1-5, with D tentatively TRBD1 (5 bases). Trimming left V 6 bases short and J 5 bases short, with 14 bases between. Germline CDR1 reads MNHEY; CDR2 reads SVGAGI. The CDR3 is 14 amino acids. The CDR3 bases are TGTGCCAGCAGGGGGGGAGGTCTCGATCAGCCCCAGCATTTT. Protein: CASRGGGLDQPQHF.

This clone was counted a few times. The rearrangement links TRBV5-4 to TRBJ2-7, with 9 bases lining up with TRBD2. The CDR3 spans 18 residues. Per the germline V gene, CDR1 is SGHNT and CDR2 is YYREEE (reference sequence). V dropped 4 bases and J dropped 1; count of bases not matched to a gene: 15. The CDR3 nucleotides are TGTGCCAGCAGCCCACTCCTCGCGGGGGGGCCTGGGTCCTACGAGCAGTACTTC. It encodes CASSPLLAGGPGSYEQYF.

V and J are TRBV5-1 and TRBJ2-1; D perhaps matches TRBD2 (6 bases). The V and J ends lost 5 bases and 6 bases respectively, with 15 bases between them. This CDR3 spans 14 amino acids. Germline values: CDR1 SGHRS, CDR2 YFSETQ. The CDR3 nucleotides are TGCGCCAGCAGGCTTAGCGGAAGTGGCAATGAGCAGTTCTTC. This translates into CASRLSGSGNEQFF.

This clone was counted between two and nine times. The gene calls are TRBV5-1 and TRBJ2-7, with 7 bases that match TRBD2. V trimming: 0 bases; J trimming: 2 bases; junction bases outside the gene matches: 2. Per the germline V gene, CDR1 is SGHRS and CDR2 is YFSETQ. This CDR3 is 14 amino acids long. The CDR3 DNA reads TGCGCCAGCAGCTTGGCTGGGGGGGCCTACGAGCAGTACTTC. Its protein product is CASSLAGGAYEQYF.

This chain links TRBV4-1 with TRBJ1-6; D uncertain. CDR3 length: 15 residues. Per the germline V gene, CDR1 is MGHRA and CDR2 is YSYEKL. Trimming took off 3 bases at V and 0 bases at J, with 6 bases between the two ends. CDR3 in amino acids: CASSHGGSYNSPLHF. Written as DNA, the CDR3 is TGCGCCAGCAGCCATGGAGGCTCCTATAATTCACCCCTCCACTTT.

The chain is built from TRBV9 and TRBJ2-6; D possibly corresponds to TRBD1 (6 bases). V dropped 4 bases and J dropped 4 bases, with 12 bases sitting between them. The CDR3 runs 15 residues. CDR1 is SGDLS and CDR2 is YYNGEE in the germline V gene. Here the CDR3 reads CASSSTGLGANVLTF. CDR3 nucleotide sequence: TGTGCCAGCAGCAGTACAGGGTTAGGGGCCAACGTCCTGACTTTC.

This clone was detected a few times. The chain links TRBV7-2 to TRBJ2-1, with 9 bases matching TRBD2. After removal of 2 bases from V and 7 bases from J, the junction contained 9 bases not matched to a gene. Per germline, CDR1 SGHTA and CDR2 FQGNSA. The CDR3 loop spans 16 amino acids. The DNA of the CDR3 is TGTGCCAGCAGCTTACAGGCGGGGGGGCCGAGGAATGAGCAGTTCTTC. Translation gives CASSLQAGGPRNEQFF.

The chain uses TRBV7-7 and TRBJ1-1; no firm D call. Germline CDR1 reads SSHAT; CDR2 reads FNYEAQ (reference sequence). V lost 0 bases and J lost 0, with 11 bases in between. This CDR3 has 16 amino acids. The chain's CDR3 is CASSLAPGPMNTEAFF. CDR3 nucleotide sequence: TGTGCCAGCAGCTTAGCTCCGGGTCCTATGAACACTGAAGCTTTCTTT. Full variable domain (remainder filled in from reference TRBV7-7 and TRBJ1-1): GAGVSQSPRYKVTKRGQDVTLRCDPISSHATLYWYQQALGQGPEFLTYFNYEAQPDKSGLPSDRFSAERPEGSISTLTIQRTEQRDSAMYRCASSLAPGPMNTEAFFGQGTRLTVV.